These T cell receptor beta chains were read from a single sample in a study of cytomegalovirus exposure and HLA in healthy donors. Sequenced by immunoSEQ multiplex PCR; TCRdb stores in-frame clones only, minus some. This table has under 200,000 clones, 86% appearing once. The source material was PBMCs. The receptors come from a woman aged 30 to 39 in good health and CMV-seronegative. CDR3s include the opening cysteine and the closing phenylalanine or tryptophan. The D gene is left open where the match is weak. Expanded clones are given a class, and other clones once, few, many or no size at all.

TGTGCCAGCAGCTTAGAATCCAGGGGAAGGGATGAGCAGTTCTTC,CASSLESRGRDEQFF,TRBJ2-1,TRBV7-2,.,.
TGTGCCAGCAGTTTAGGGGGGACAGATGGCTACACCTTC,CASSLGGTDGYTF,TRBJ1-2,TRBV28,once,TRBD1
TGTGCCATCAGCTCCGGGACAGCGGGCACAGATACGCAGTATTTT,CAISSGTAGTDTQYF,TRBJ2-3,TRBV10-3,.,TRBD1
TGTGCCAGCAACCCCAGCGAGTACCAAGAGACCCAGTACTTC,CASNPSEYQETQYF,TRBJ2-5,TRBV6-6,.,.
TGCGCCAGCAGTCAATGTTTGGACAATGCCCCCTCTAACTATGGCTACACCTTC,CASSQCLDNAPSNYGYTF,TRBJ1-2,TRBV23-1,.,.
TGTGCCTGGAGTCCTCGGGAAGATACGCAGTATTTT,CAWSPREDTQYF,TRBJ2-3,TRBV30,.,.
TGTGCCATCAGTGAGACACGATTCCGGGACAGGGGGTCTAGCAATCAGCCCCAGCATTTT,CAISETRFRDRGSSNQPQHF,TRBJ1-5,TRBV10-3,.,TRBD1
TGTGCCAGCAGACCCTCCCCGGGCGGCCTGGAGGACTATGGCTACACCTTC,CASRPSPGGLEDYGYTF,TRBJ1-2,TRBV28,few,.
TGTGCCAGCAAACCTGGGACAGGAGCCACCTACGAGCAGTACTTC,CASKPGTGATYEQYF,TRBJ2-7,TRBV28,few,TRBD1
TGTGCCAGCAGTGAGACAGTCCTCGGCTACACCTTC,CASSETVLGYTF,TRBJ1-2,TRBV6-1,once,.
TGTGCCAGCAGCCCCTCGGGGGACTACAATGAGCAGTTCTTC,CASSPSGDYNEQFF,TRBJ2-1,TRBV7-3,.,.
TGTGCCAGCAGTACCTTCGGACTAGCGGGAGGAAGTGAGCAGTTCTTC,CASSTFGLAGGSEQFF,TRBJ2-1,TRBV2,.,TRBD2
TGTGCCAGCAGCTTAGATGCAGTGGTCACAGATACGCAGTATTTT,CASSLDAVVTDTQYF,TRBJ2-3,TRBV7-9,.,.
TGTGCCAGCAGCGTTTTAGCGGGAACCACAGATACGCAGTATTTT,CASSVLAGTTDTQYF,TRBJ2-3,TRBV9,.,TRBD2
TGTGCCAGCAGCTCAATCGGGGGAGAGCAGTACTTC,CASSSIGGEQYF,TRBJ2-7,TRBV7-9,.,.
TGCGCCAGCAGCCTCACAGGGGGCGTTAAGGGGACCCAGTACTTC,CASSLTGGVKGTQYF,TRBJ2-5,TRBV5-1,.,TRBD1
TGTGCCAGCAGCCAAGCCTCGATAAATGAGCAGTTCTTC,CASSQASINEQFF,TRBJ2-1,TRBV6-1,.,.
TGTGCCAGCGTCACAGGGGGGACACCCCTGCGGGGCTACACCTTC,CASVTGGTPLRGYTF,TRBJ1-2,TRBV2,once,TRBD1
TGTGCCAGCTCCGACCATAGTGTTGTGGACAGAACTTATGAAAAACTGTTTTTT,CASSDHSVVDRTYEKLFF,TRBJ1-4,TRBV18,.,.
TGTGCCAGCAGTTTTAGGGGTAGCTTAAATCCCTACGAGCAGTACTTC,CASSFRGSLNPYEQYF,TRBJ2-7,TRBV28,.,.
TGTGCCAGCAGTGAAGCCACAGGGGGTAACGAGCAGTACTTC,CASSEATGGNEQYF,TRBJ2-7,TRBV6-1,once,TRBD1
TGTGCCAGCATCTCAGGGGCTTACAATGAGCAGTTCTTC,CASISGAYNEQFF,TRBJ2-1,TRBV7-9,.,.
TGTGCCAGCAGTTTCTCAGGACTAGGAGACAATGAGCAGTTCTTC,CASSFSGLGDNEQFF,TRBJ2-1,TRBV27,.,TRBD2
TGCGCCAGCAGCTTGGTCCATGGACAGGGGGATCGGGAGACCCAGTACTTC,CASSLVHGQGDRETQYF,TRBJ2-5,TRBV5-1,.,TRBD1
TGTGCCAGTAGGGCACCCCAGGAATATCAGCCCCAGCATTTT,CASRAPQEYQPQHF,TRBJ1-5,TRBV19,.,.
TGTGCCAGCAGTCAGACAGTTAATTCCTACGAGCAGTACTTC,CASSQTVNSYEQYF,TRBJ2-7,TRBV2,few,.
TGTGCCAGCAACATTGCTAGCGGGAGTTGGAATGAGCAGTTCTTC,CASNIASGSWNEQFF,TRBJ2-1,TRBV2,few,TRBD2
TGCGCCAGCAGACGATTGGGACTGCGCACAGATACGCAGTATTTT,CASRRLGLRTDTQYF,TRBJ2-3,TRBV4-1,few,.
TGTGCCAGCAGCCGGGACAGAAACACCATATATTTT,CASSRDRNTIYF,TRBJ1-3,TRBV7-9,.,.
TGTGCCAGCAGCTTGGTCTACCTCGGCGAGCAGTACTTC,CASSLVYLGEQYF,TRBJ2-7,TRBV7-2,once,.
TGTGCCAGCAGCCAAGCGGGGGACACTGAAGCTTTCTTT,CASSQAGDTEAFF,TRBJ1-1,TRBV7-3,few,.
TGTGCCAGCAGCCCAGCAGGGAATGAGCAGTTCTTC,CASSPAGNEQFF,TRBJ2-1,TRBV7-8,.,.
TGTGCCACCAGCTCGACAGGGCAACAGCCCCAGCATTTT,CATSSTGQQPQHF,TRBJ1-5,TRBV15,.,TRBD1
TGTGCCAGCAGACAGAAGGGGACAGATACGCAGTATTTT,CASRQKGTDTQYF,TRBJ2-3,TRBV5-6,.,.
TGCAGCGTTGATCCCGGGAACACCGGGGAGCTGTTTTTT,CSVDPGNTGELFF,TRBJ2-2,TRBV29-1,.,.
TGTGCCAGCAGGGAAAATTACTTGAGCTCCTACGAGCAGTACTTC,CASRENYLSSYEQYF,TRBJ2-7,TRBV6-1,.,.